A selection of T cell receptor beta chains follows, all from one sample in a study of human T cells and chemical hapten exposure. TCRdb analysed the RACE reads with MiXCR anew, one entry per CDR3 protein. The data hold around 92,000 distinct CDR3 sequences, with less than 14% observed a single time. This specimen consisted of whole blood, obtained in connection with sensitization to the hapten diphenylcyclopropenone (DPC). These receptors were collected from a woman aged 55-69 years with alopecia areata. Some clones in this sample may be carry-over from other donors' samples. Each CDR3 is given with its conserved first and last residue. Fields, in order: J gene, V gene, clone size, D gene, CDR3 protein, CDR3 DNA. A D gene is named only where the DNA matches it firmly. Some rows mark clone size as missing; the rest say once, few, many or name a class of expanded clone.

j_gene: TRBJ2-2
v_gene: TRBV7-8
abundance: -
d_gene: -
CDR3aa: CASSIGAGTRHTGELFF
CDR3nt: TGTGCCAGCAGCATAGGGGCCGGGACAAGACACACCGGGGAGCTGTTTTTT

j_gene: TRBJ2-2
v_gene: TRBV7-9
abundance: few
d_gene: -
CDR3aa: CASNGYRSANTGELFF
CDR3nt: TGTGCCAGCAATGGATATCGCAGCGCGAACACCGGGGAGCTGTTTTTT

j_gene: TRBJ1-2
v_gene: TRBV9
abundance: many
d_gene: TRBD1
CDR3aa: CASSGEPVYRGNYGYTF
CDR3nt: TGTGCCAGCAGCGGAGAACCTGTGTACAGGGGGAATTATGGCTACACCTTC

j_gene: TRBJ2-1
v_gene: TRBV11-2
abundance: many
d_gene: -
CDR3aa: CASSLSPERSNEQFF
CDR3nt: TGTGCCAGCAGCTTAAGCCCAGAGAGGAGCAATGAGCAGTTCTTC

j_gene: TRBJ2-3
v_gene: TRBV6-2/TRBV6-3
abundance: -
d_gene: TRBD2
CDR3aa: CASSYGRGGPDTQYF
CDR3nt: TGTGCCAGCAGTTATGGGCGGGGGGGTCCAGATACGCAGTATTTT

j_gene: TRBJ2-3
v_gene: TRBV19
abundance: many
d_gene: -
CDR3aa: CASSTAGDTQYF
CDR3nt: TGTGCCAGTAGTACGGCGGGGGATACGCAGTATTTT

j_gene: TRBJ2-1
v_gene: TRBV25-1
abundance: few
d_gene: -
CDR3aa: CASIVRGNEQFF
CDR3nt: TGTGCCAGCATCGTAAGAGGTAATGAGCAGTTCTTC

j_gene: TRBJ2-1
v_gene: TRBV3-1
abundance: many
d_gene: -
CDR3aa: CASSQASEGEQFF
CDR3nt: TGTGCCAGCAGCCAAGCGTCTGAGGGGGAGCAGTTCTTC

j_gene: TRBJ1-1
v_gene: TRBV6-6
abundance: -
d_gene: -
CDR3aa: CASSSTMNTEAFF
CDR3nt: TGTGCCAGCAGTTCAACTATGAACACTGAAGCTTTCTTT

j_gene: TRBJ2-5
v_gene: TRBV5-1
abundance: many
d_gene: TRBD1
CDR3aa: CASSLSTGKQETQYF
CDR3nt: TGCGCCAGCAGCTTGTCGACAGGGAAACAAGAGACCCAGTACTTC

j_gene: TRBJ2-7
v_gene: TRBV12-3/TRBV12-4
abundance: -
d_gene: -
CDR3aa: CASSISPYEQYF
CDR3nt: TGTGCCAGCAGTATCTCCCCGTACGAGCAGTACTTC

j_gene: TRBJ1-2
v_gene: TRBV7-2
abundance: many
d_gene: -
CDR3aa: CASSLAGQVLSSYGYTF
CDR3nt: TGTGCCAGCAGCTTAGCCGGGCAGGTTCTTAGTTCCTATGGCTACACCTTC

j_gene: TRBJ2-7
v_gene: TRBV11-2
abundance: few
d_gene: -
CDR3aa: CASSSQQKTYEQYF
CDR3nt: TGTGCCAGCAGCTCCCAACAGAAAACCTACGAGCAGTACTTC

j_gene: TRBJ2-3
v_gene: TRBV9
abundance: many
d_gene: -
CDR3aa: CASSMGTHTSTDTQYF
CDR3nt: TGTGCCAGCAGCATGGGGACGCACACTAGCACAGATACGCAGTATTTT

j_gene: TRBJ1-1
v_gene: TRBV7-9
abundance: -
d_gene: -
CDR3aa: CASSLGGRKRLEAFF
CDR3nt: TGTGCCAGCAGTTTGGGGGGTAGGAAGCGGCTTGAAGCTTTCTTT

j_gene: TRBJ1-5
v_gene: TRBV19
abundance: few
d_gene: TRBD1
CDR3aa: CASSMMDRAYQPQHF
CDR3nt: TGTGCCAGTAGTATGATGGACAGGGCGTATCAGCCCCAGCATTTT

j_gene: TRBJ2-5
v_gene: TRBV7-7
abundance: many
d_gene: -
CDR3aa: CASSNRGSQETQYF
CDR3nt: TGTGCTAGCAGCAACCGGGGGTCCCAAGAGACCCAGTACTTC

j_gene: TRBJ1-1
v_gene: TRBV30
abundance: many
d_gene: -
CDR3aa: CAWTQTDLNTEAFF
CDR3nt: TGTGCCTGGACCCAGACAGACCTGAACACTGAAGCTTTCTTT

j_gene: TRBJ1-5
v_gene: TRBV7-9
abundance: -
d_gene: -
CDR3aa: CASSSVTGYSNQPQHF
CDR3nt: TGTGCCAGCAGCTCCGTCACAGGATATAGCAATCAGCCCCAGCATTTT

j_gene: TRBJ1-5
v_gene: TRBV19
abundance: many
d_gene: TRBD1
CDR3aa: CASSIGQGVGQPQHF
CDR3nt: TGTGCCAGTAGTATAGGACAGGGGGTAGGGCAGCCCCAGCATTTT

j_gene: TRBJ1-6
v_gene: TRBV7-8
abundance: -
d_gene: TRBD1
CDR3aa: CASRSLRGGGFGSPLHF
CDR3nt: TGTGCCAGCAGATCTCTTCGAGGAGGGGGCTTTGGTTCACCCCTCCACTTT

j_gene: TRBJ2-2
v_gene: TRBV10-2
abundance: few
d_gene: TRBD1
CDR3aa: CASRRGTANTGELFF
CDR3nt: TGCGCCAGCAGGAGGGGGACAGCGAACACCGGGGAGCTGTTTTTT

j_gene: TRBJ2-1
v_gene: TRBV6-5
abundance: few
d_gene: -
CDR3aa: CASSKTGFLDNEQFF
CDR3nt: TGTGCCAGCAGTAAAACGGGATTCCTAGACAATGAGCAGTTCTTC

j_gene: TRBJ2-7
v_gene: TRBV5-1
abundance: many
d_gene: -
CDR3aa: CASSLGDHIAYEQYF
CDR3nt: TGCGCCAGCAGCTTGGGGGACCACATTGCCTACGAGCAGTACTTC

j_gene: TRBJ2-2
v_gene: TRBV19
abundance: few
d_gene: -
CDR3aa: CASKHRRQGNTGELFF
CDR3nt: TGTGCCAGTAAGCACCGCCGGCAGGGTAACACCGGGGAGCTGTTTTTT

j_gene: TRBJ2-5
v_gene: TRBV15
abundance: -
d_gene: TRBD2
CDR3aa: CATSGRRGQETQYF
CDR3nt: TGTGCCACCAGCGGACGGCGGGGGCAAGAGACCCAGTACTTC

j_gene: TRBJ2-2
v_gene: TRBV6-2/TRBV6-3
abundance: many
d_gene: -
CDR3aa: CASSFDRFDPGELFF
CDR3nt: TGTGCCAGCAGTTTCGACAGGTTCGATCCCGGGGAGCTGTTTTTT

j_gene: TRBJ1-5
v_gene: TRBV12-3/TRBV12-4
abundance: few
d_gene: -
CDR3aa: CASSLSGAVGRGFIQPQHF
CDR3nt: TGTGCCAGCAGTTTGTCCGGGGCGGTAGGGAGGGGGTTTATTCAGCCCCAGCATTTT

j_gene: TRBJ2-4
v_gene: TRBV30
abundance: few
d_gene: -
CDR3aa: CAWSVVGIAKNIQYF
CDR3nt: TGTGCCTGGAGTGTAGTGGGAATAGCCAAAAACATTCAGTACTTC